One sample yielded the 27 T cell receptor beta chains listed below, sequenced in a study of shared clonotypes between healthy human individuals. The repertoire was sequenced with immunoSEQ multiplex PCR; TCRdb's copy has only in-frame clones and lacks some. There are roughly 2 million clones in the sample; approximately 96% occur only once, and 0.13% lies in the top ten. Specimen: naive CD4+ T cells sorted from blood. Subset defined: CD45RA+ positively selected. These receptors were taken from a man aged 18 to 29 in good health.

The chain couples TRBV4-1 to TRBJ1-6; 7 bases agree with TRBD1. V trimming: 1 base; J trimming: 5 bases; junction bases outside the gene matches: 14. This CDR3 has 19 amino acids. The germline gives CDR1 MGHRA, CDR2 YSYEKL. As DNA, the CDR3 is TGCGCCAGCAGCCAAGCCTCACTCTTCGGGACAGACAATAATTCACCCCTCCACTTT. This encodes CASSQASLFGTDNNSPLHF.

The chain employs TRBV30 and TRBJ2-1; the match to TRBD2 covers 12 bases. There are 15 residues in the CDR3. Germline V gene sequence: CDR1 GTSNPN, CDR2 SVGIG (reference sequence). Trimming removed 8 bases from V and 6 bases from J; junction bases left unmatched: 11. The CDR3 sequence: CALLQASGGGNEQFF. DNA of the CDR3: TGTGCCCTTCTCCAAGCTAGCGGGGGGGGCAATGAGCAGTTCTTC.

The gene calls are TRBV10-3 and TRBJ2-4, with TRBD1 matching 10 bases. The V gene's germline CDR1 is ENHRY and CDR2 SYGVKD. The CDR3 sequence is 15 residues long. The trim removed 4 bases at V and 5 bases at J, leaving 5 bases unmatched. The CDR3 region is CAISGGQGMENIQYF. The CDR3 coding sequence is TGTGCCATCAGTGGGGGACAGGGGATGGAAAACATTCAGTACTTC.

V gene TRBV2 combines with J gene TRBJ2-5; D not resolved. CDR1 and CDR2 (germline): SNHLY, FYNNEI. The CDR3 totals 13 residues. Trimming cost V 7 bases and J 4 bases, with 13 bases left between them. CDR3: CASITSIRETQYF. The CDR3, as DNA: TGTGCCAGCATTACCTCGATTAGAGAGACCCAGTACTTC.

The rearrangement uses TRBV7-2 and TRBJ2-7, with D possibly matching TRBD2 (5 bases). Trimming took off 1 base at V and 6 bases at J, with 13 bases between the two ends. The CDR3 extends over 14 amino acids. Germline CDR1 and CDR2: SGHTA and FQGNSA. CDR3 in amino acids: CASSLVGEGSEQYF. CDR3 nucleotide sequence: TGTGCCAGCAGCTTAGTCGGCGAGGGTTCCGAGCAGTACTTC. The full variable domain, its missing parts supplied by reference TRBV7-2 and TRBJ2-7, is GAGVSQSPSNKVTEKGKDVELRCDPISGHTALYWYRQSLGQGLEFLIYFQGNSAPDKSGLPSDRFSAERTGGSVSTLTIQRTQQEDSAVYLCASSLVGEGSEQYFGPGTRLTVT.

The chain is built from TRBV2 and TRBJ1-1; 7 bases match TRBD1. CDR1 and CDR2 (germline): SNHLY, FYNNEI. This CDR3 region has 15 residues. J lost 6 bases, V lost 5 bases, and 12 bases had no gene match. CDR3 protein: CASSTTETGSAEAFF. DNA for the CDR3: TGTGCCAGCAGTACGACGGAGACAGGGAGTGCTGAAGCTTTCTTT.

V gene TRBV4-3 combines with J gene TRBJ2-1; 7 bases are shared with TRBD2. Germline CDR1 reads LGHNA; CDR2 reads YSLEER. Germline trimming cut 1 base from V and 6 bases from J; bases unmatched to any gene: 9. The length of the CDR3 is 16 residues. The CDR3: CASSQAQAGSGNEQFF. The CDR3 bases are TGCGCCAGCAGCCAAGCCCAAGCGGGATCCGGCAATGAGCAGTTCTTC.

The genes are TRBV2 and TRBJ1-4; D is unresolved. Trimming shortened V by 8 bases and J by 3 bases, and 1 base separated the two germline ends. Germline values: CDR1 SNHLY, CDR2 FYNNEI. The CDR3 loop spans 10 amino acids. This chain's CDR3 is CASANEKLFF. The CDR3 region has the DNA TGTGCCAGCGCTAATGAAAAACTGTTTTTT.

The chain uses TRBV7-2 and TRBJ1-2, with 9 bases that match TRBD1. The V segment lost 7 bases and the J segment 0 bases; nucleotides outside the gene matches: 6. The CDR3 is made up of 15 amino acids. The germline V gene has CDR1 SGHTA and CDR2 FQGNSA. CDR3 DNA sequence: TGTGCCAGCACCCTACAGGGGGCTGCTAACTATGGCTACACCTTC. This translates into CASTLQGAANYGYTF.

The chain couples TRBV6-5 to TRBJ1-1; no definite D call. Trimming cost V 4 bases and J 4 bases, with 16 bases left between them. The CDR3 has 15 amino acids. Looked up from germline, CDR1 is MNHEY and CDR2 is SVGAGI. The CDR3 here is CASSFLLGIGTEAFF. The CDR3 coding sequence is TGTGCCAGCAGTTTTCTCTTAGGGATCGGCACTGAAGCTTTCTTT.

On this clone: The identical CDR3 is also encoded by other nucleotide sequences in the sample. The rearrangement uses TRBV7-9 and TRBJ2-7, with 8 bases fitting TRBD1. The V gene's germline CDR1 is SEHNR and CDR2 FQNEAQ (reference sequence). V lost 1 base, J lost 0 bases, and 2 bases stayed unmatched. The CDR3 runs to 15 residues. This CDR3 reads CASSLVGQGSYEQYF. The CDR3 DNA reads TGTGCCAGCAGCTTAGTAGGACAGGGCTCCTACGAGCAGTACTTC.

The genes are TRBV18 and TRBJ1-2; 10 bases are a match to TRBD1. Germline loops: CDR1 KGHSH, CDR2 LQKENI. The trim removed 4 bases at V and 4 bases at J, leaving 3 bases unmatched. The CDR3 has 14 amino acids. This chain's CDR3 is CASSQDRGLYGYTF. Here the CDR3 DNA reads TGTGCCAGCTCACAAGACAGGGGGCTCTATGGCTACACCTTC.

The V and J genes are TRBV10-2 and TRBJ2-7; D is ambiguous. V was pared by 6 bases and J by 7 bases, with 13 bases between. The CDR3 extends over 12 amino acids. Germline CDR1 and CDR2: WSHSY and SAAADI. The CDR3 region is CASRPGPGEQYF. Written as DNA, the CDR3 is TGCGCCAGCAGACCGGGCCCCGGGGAGCAGTACTTC.

The V and J genes are TRBV7-2 and TRBJ2-7; 8 bases line up with TRBD2. With V trimmed by 4 bases and J by 4 bases, 15 bases remained unmatched. Per the germline V gene, CDR1 is SGHTA and CDR2 is FQGNSA. The CDR3 length is 17 residues. The CDR3 DNA follows: TGTGCCAGCAGCTCACCGACACGGGGGGGGTCAACGTACGAGCAGTACTTC. Protein product: CASSSPTRGGSTYEQYF.

The chain couples TRBV5-1 to TRBJ1-2, with TRBD1 as a possible D gene (6 bases). V lost 0 bases to trimming and J lost 8 bases, with 14 bases between them. The CDR3 sequence is 14 residues long. Looked up from germline, CDR1 is SGHRS and CDR2 is YFSETQ. The CDR3 protein is CASSLASGAEGYTF. The CDR3 nucleotides are TGCGCCAGCAGCTTGGCCTCGGGGGCGGAAGGCTACACCTTC.

The CDR3 bases are TGTGCCAGCAGCGACCGGGGTATCCATTCTGGAAACACCATATATTTT. As protein: CASSDRGIHSGNTIYF. V is TRBV7-2 and J is TRBJ1-3; no definite D call. CDR3 length: 16 amino acids. The V end was cut by 5 bases, the J end by 1 base, with 15 bases between. Looked up from germline, CDR1 is SGHTA and CDR2 is FQGNSA.

This rearrangement joins TRBV7-6 to TRBJ2-2; D gene ambiguous. The CDR3 runs to 11 residues. The ends were cut back, 7 bases at V and 7 bases at J, with 7 bases in the middle. Per germline, CDR1 SGHVS and CDR2 FNYEAQ. The CDR3 reads CASTPGGELFF. The CDR3 bases are TGTGCCAGCACCCCGGGCGGGGAGCTGTTTTTT.

The chain links TRBV29-1 to TRBJ1-1; TRBD1 matches 7 bases. V shed 6 bases and J 0 bases; nucleotides not matched to a gene: 10. The CDR3 runs 15 residues. Per germline, CDR1 SQVTM and CDR2 ANQGSEA. CDR3 nucleotides: TGCAGCGTCGCTAGTCCGGGGACAGTGAACACTGAAGCTTTCTTT. This codes for CSVASPGTVNTEAFF.

This clone was seen a single time. V and J are TRBV18 and TRBJ1-5, with D unresolved. The germline V gene has CDR1 KGHSH and CDR2 LQKENI. This CDR3 comprises 14 residues. V lost 3 bases and J 6 bases, leaving 12 bases between the germline ends. CDR3 sequence: CASSPWPISQPQHF. The CDR3 DNA follows: TGTGCCAGCTCACCTTGGCCTATAAGTCAGCCCCAGCATTTT.

The chain links TRBV9 to TRBJ1-6; D may be TRBD1 (5 bases). Germline V gives CDR1 SGDLS, CDR2 YYNGEE. CDR3 size: 15 residues. Between the trimmed V and J ends, which lost 4 bases and 5 bases, there was a span of 13 bases. CDR3 loop: CASSPLGQDNSPLHF. Here the CDR3 DNA reads TGTGCCAGCAGCCCACTGGGGCAGGATAATTCACCCCTCCACTTT.

J is TRBJ2-5 and V is TRBV30; weak D call: TRBD1 (6 bases). The germline CDR1 and CDR2 sequences are GTSNPN and SVGIG (reference sequence). The ends were cut back, 0 bases at V and 2 bases at J, with 13 bases in the middle. The CDR3 contains 15 residues. CDR3 DNA sequence: TGTGCCTGGAGTGTAACATGGACAGCACAAGAGACCCAGTACTTC. It specifies CAWSVTWTAQETQYF.

The chain joins TRBV6-5 to TRBJ1-6; perhaps TRBD1 as D (5 bases). Trimming took off 11 bases at V and 6 bases at J, with 14 bases between the two ends. From germline, CDR1 is MNHEY and CDR2 SVGAGI. This CDR3 spans 13 amino acids. CDR3 nucleotides: TGTGCCGCCCACCCGACAGCTAATTCACCCCTCCACTTT. Residues: CAAHPTANSPLHF.

This chain uses TRBV2 with TRBJ2-7; D gene unclear. The CDR3 runs 12 residues. V was clipped by 10 bases and J by 0 bases, with 10 bases between them. Germline V gene data show CDR1 as SNHLY and CDR2 as FYNNEI. The CDR3: CAMKKSSYEQYF. CDR3 nucleotide sequence: TGTGCCATGAAGAAGAGCTCCTACGAGCAGTACTTC.

The chain links TRBV7-9 to TRBJ2-5; D unclear. Looked up from germline, CDR1 is SEHNR and CDR2 is FQNEAQ (reference sequence). CDR3 length equals 15 residues. The V and J ends lost 1 base and 1 base respectively, with 10 bases between them. CDR3 residues: CASSLVVTIQETQYF. The CDR3 DNA reads TGTGCCAGCAGCTTAGTAGTTACGATCCAAGAGACCCAGTACTTC.

The chain has TRBV6-1 and TRBJ2-2, with D perhaps matching TRBD1 (6 bases). The CDR3 is made up of 12 amino acids. Per germline, CDR1 MNHNS and CDR2 SASEGT. Between the trimmed V and J ends, which lost 6 bases and 5 bases, there was a span of 7 bases. The CDR3 coding sequence is TGTGCCAGCAGGGACAGAACCGGGGAGCTGTTTTTT. It translates to CASRDRTGELFF.

The chain links TRBV4-3 to TRBJ2-3; 13 positions agree with TRBD2. V lost 3 bases and J lost 6; bases outside the gene matches: 3. In germline, CDR1 is LGHNA, CDR2 YSLEER. The CDR3 is 15 residues long. The CDR3, as DNA: TGCGCCAGCAGCCAGCAACTAGCGGGGGGGGATACGCAGTATTTT. Its protein product is CASSQQLAGGDTQYF.

V usage is TRBV28 and J usage is TRBJ2-1, with D unclear. Germline V gene data show CDR1 as MDHEN and CDR2 as SYDVKM. CDR3 size: 12 residues. V was shortened by 7 bases and J by 7 bases, with 11 bases between the two germline ends. The CDR3 sequence: CASNFVGNEQFF. The CDR3 DNA follows: TGTGCCAGCAATTTTGTTGGGAATGAGCAGTTCTTC.